The 15 T cell receptor beta chains in this list originate from one sample, sequenced in a study of identifying expanded T cells in peripheral blood. Only in-frame clones appear in the TCRdb table, and some are missing; sequencing was by immunoSEQ multiplex PCR. The sample lists approximately 97,000 clones, approximately 89% occurring once. Sequenced: blood. These receptors all stem from a person aged 18 to 75 in good health.

This clone appeared once. This sequence joins TRBV7-2 and TRBJ1-1, with unresolved D. V was trimmed by 2 bases and J by 0 bases, leaving 7 bases between them. CDR1 is SGHTA, CDR2 FQGNSA, per germline. The CDR3 contains 14 residues. CDR3 region: CASSLTVMNTEAFF. The CDR3 bases are TGTGCCAGCAGCTTAACAGTCATGAACACTGAAGCTTTCTTT.

The V gene is TRBV19, the J gene TRBJ1-1; D gene uncertain. Trimming shortened V by 6 bases and J by 0 bases, and 2 bases separated the two germline ends. CDR3 length: 11 residues. Germline CDR1 is LNHDA and CDR2 is SQIVND (reference sequence). The CDR3 sequence: CASRLNTEAFF. In nucleotides, the CDR3 is TGTGCCAGTAGGCTGAACACTGAAGCTTTCTTT.

The CDR3 spells CASSPLSGGTEAFF. CDR3 DNA sequence: TGTGCCAGCAGCCCTCTGAGTGGGGGCACTGAAGCTTTCTTT. The rearrangement links TRBV7-3 to TRBJ1-1; a possible D gene is TRBD1 (5 bases). Per germline, CDR1 SGHTA and CDR2 FQGTGA. Trimming took 5 bases from V and 4 from J, leaving 14 bases between them. The CDR3 covers 14 residues.

The rearrangement joins TRBV27 to TRBJ2-2; 13 bases fit TRBD2. CDR3 length: 17 amino acids. From germline, CDR1 is MNHEY and CDR2 SMNVEV (reference sequence). V shed 6 bases and J 2 bases; nucleotides not matched to a gene: 6. The CDR3 loop reads CASRGPGLAGNTGELFF. CDR3 nucleotides: TGTGCCAGCAGAGGACCGGGACTAGCGGGAAACACCGGGGAGCTGTTTTTT.

The gene calls are TRBV14 and TRBJ1-1; tentative D call: TRBD1 (6 bases). The CDR3 consists of 17 residues. The V end lost 2 bases, the J end lost 1 base, and 17 bases lay between the germline ends. Germline assignment: CDR1 SGHDN and CDR2 FVKESK. Written as DNA, the CDR3 is TGTGCCAGCAGCCAATTTCAGGGGATGCTAAGGAACACTGAAGCTTTCTTT. Its translation: CASSQFQGMLRNTEAFF.

This chain joins TRBV9 and TRBJ2-2, with D possibly matching TRBD2 (5 bases). Germline CDR1 reads SGDLS; CDR2 reads YYNGEE. This CDR3 comprises 15 residues. V was shortened by 0 bases and J by 0 bases, with 6 bases between the two germline ends. The CDR3 sequence: CASSVGLTNTGELFF. Written as DNA, the CDR3 is TGTGCCAGCAGCGTAGGACTAACGAACACCGGGGAGCTGTTTTTT.

V is TRBV5-1 and J is TRBJ2-7, with 13 bases that match TRBD2. CDR3 length: 15 residues. Germline lookup yields CDR1 SGHRS and CDR2 YFSETQ. V lost 5 bases, J lost 3 bases, and 5 bases stayed unmatched. Here the CDR3 reads CASRFGTSGIYEQYF. The CDR3 coding sequence is TGCGCCAGCAGGTTTGGGACTAGCGGGATCTACGAGCAGTACTTC.

This clone appeared a single time. The chain couples TRBV10-3 to TRBJ1-3; 8 positions match TRBD1. V was pared by 10 bases and J by 2 bases, with 7 bases of the junction left unmatched. The CDR3 is 14 residues long. Germline V gene sequence: CDR1 ENHRY, CDR2 SYGVKD. The CDR3 DNA reads TGTGCCACCCGACAGGGGACGACTGGAAACACCATATATTTT. This gives the protein CATRQGTTGNTIYF.

The V call is TRBV7-9, the J call TRBJ2-7, with 8 bases fitting TRBD1. CDR1 SEHNR and CDR2 FQNEAQ come from the germline V gene (reference sequence). The CDR3 totals 14 residues. V lost 4 bases and J lost 4; bases outside the gene matches: 6. CDR3 nucleotides: TGTGCCAGCAGCTCTCGGACAGGGAAATACGAGCAGTACTTC. Translated: CASSSRTGKYEQYF.

The V and J genes are TRBV6-6 and TRBJ2-3; D may match TRBD1 or TRBD2 (5 bases each). The CDR3 sequence is 14 residues long. The germline V and J ends were trimmed by 6 bases and 0 bases, with 10 bases remaining between them. Per the germline V gene, CDR1 is MNHNY and CDR2 is SVGAGI (reference sequence). This chain's CDR3 is CASSRDGSTDTQYF. The CDR3 DNA reads as TGTGCCAGCAGCCGGGACGGTAGCACAGATACGCAGTATTTT.

The chain combines TRBV15 with TRBJ1-2; 8 bases align to TRBD1. CDR3 size: 13 residues. Germline lookup yields CDR1 LNHNV and CDR2 YYDKDF (reference sequence). The junction had 6 bases not matched to a gene; V was cut back by 6 bases and J by 6 bases. The CDR3 bases are TGTGCCACCAGGCAACAGGGGGTCGATGGCTACACCTTC. It yields the protein CATRQQGVDGYTF.

The V call is TRBV5-1, the J call TRBJ2-7; 10 nucleotides agree with TRBD1. The CDR3 spans 14 residues. Trimming took 4 bases from V and 3 from J; bases not matched to a gene: 4. The V gene's germline CDR1 is SGHRS and CDR2 YFSETQ. In DNA form, the CDR3 reads TGCGCCAGCAGCGTCGACAGGGGGCTCTACGAGCAGTACTTC. It encodes CASSVDRGLYEQYF.

This clone was detected only a few times. V usage is TRBV19 and J usage is TRBJ1-5; D might be TRBD1 (5 bases). Trimming cost V 7 bases and J 0 bases, with 13 bases left between them. The CDR3 contains 15 residues. Germline loops: CDR1 LNHDA, CDR2 SQIVND (reference sequence). CDR3 bases: TGTGCCAGTACCCGGGACGGCTCTAGCAATCAGCCCCAGCATTTT. This translates into CASTRDGSSNQPQHF.

This sequence joins TRBV7-2 and TRBJ2-2; TRBD1 aligns across 8 bases. Germline V gene lookup returns CDR1 SGHTA and CDR2 FQGNSA. The CDR3 is 15 residues long. V gave up 5 bases and J gave up 5 bases; unmatched junction bases: 7. The CDR3 DNA reads as TGTGCCAGCAGCCAGAGGACAGGGTTAACCGGGGAGCTGTTTTTT. Translated: CASSQRTGLTGELFF.

The rearrangement links TRBV29-1 to TRBJ2-7, with 12 nucleotides matching TRBD1. V gave up 5 bases and J gave up 4 bases; unmatched junction bases: 3. The CDR3 totals 13 residues. Germline-derived CDR1 and CDR2 are SQVTM and ANQGSEA. The CDR3 protein is CSVPGQGAYEQYF. In nucleotides, the CDR3 is TGCAGCGTTCCGGGACAGGGGGCATACGAGCAGTACTTC.